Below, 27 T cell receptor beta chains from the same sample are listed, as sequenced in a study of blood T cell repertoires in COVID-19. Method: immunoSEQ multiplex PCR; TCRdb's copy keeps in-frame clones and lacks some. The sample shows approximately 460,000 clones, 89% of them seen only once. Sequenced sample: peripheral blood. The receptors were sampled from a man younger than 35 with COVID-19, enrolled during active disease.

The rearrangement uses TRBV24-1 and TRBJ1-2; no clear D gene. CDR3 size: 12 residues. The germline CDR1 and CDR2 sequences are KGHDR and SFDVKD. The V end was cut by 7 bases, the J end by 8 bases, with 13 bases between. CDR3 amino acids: CATRGTKEGYTF. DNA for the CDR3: TGTGCCACCAGAGGCACTAAGGAAGGCTACACCTTC.

The CDR3: CAASPDARNQPQHF. In nucleotides, the CDR3 is TGTGCCGCCTCCCCCGACGCTAGAAATCAGCCCCAGCATTTT. V usage is TRBV10-3 and J usage is TRBJ1-5; no definite D call. Trimming took off 11 bases at V and 4 bases at J, with 18 bases between the two ends. The length of the CDR3 is 14 residues. CDR1 ENHRY and CDR2 SYGVKD come from the germline V gene.

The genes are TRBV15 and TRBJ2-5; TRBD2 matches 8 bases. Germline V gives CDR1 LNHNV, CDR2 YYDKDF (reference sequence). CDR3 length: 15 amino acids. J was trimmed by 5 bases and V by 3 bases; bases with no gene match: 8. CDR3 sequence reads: CATSSERRGEETQYF. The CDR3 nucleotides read TGTGCCACCAGCAGCGAACGGCGGGGGGAGGAGACCCAGTACTTC.

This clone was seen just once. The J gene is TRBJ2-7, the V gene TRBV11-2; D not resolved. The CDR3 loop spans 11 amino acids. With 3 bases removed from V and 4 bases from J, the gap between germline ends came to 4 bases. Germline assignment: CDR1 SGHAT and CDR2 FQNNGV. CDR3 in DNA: TGTGCCAGCAGCTTCCTTTACGAGCAGTACTTC. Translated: CASSFLYEQYF.

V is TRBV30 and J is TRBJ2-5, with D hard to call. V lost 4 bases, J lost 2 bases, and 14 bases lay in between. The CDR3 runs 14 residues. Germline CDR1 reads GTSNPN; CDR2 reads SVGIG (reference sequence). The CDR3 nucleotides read TGTGCCTGGAAAGTTCCGCAGGAACAAGAGACCCAGTACTTC. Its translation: CAWKVPQEQETQYF.

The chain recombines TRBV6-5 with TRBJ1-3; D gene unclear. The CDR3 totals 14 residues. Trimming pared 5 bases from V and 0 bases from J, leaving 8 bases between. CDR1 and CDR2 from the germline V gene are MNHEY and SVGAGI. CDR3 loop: CASSRDYSGNTIYF. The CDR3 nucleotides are TGTGCCAGCAGTCGCGACTACTCTGGAAACACCATATATTTT.

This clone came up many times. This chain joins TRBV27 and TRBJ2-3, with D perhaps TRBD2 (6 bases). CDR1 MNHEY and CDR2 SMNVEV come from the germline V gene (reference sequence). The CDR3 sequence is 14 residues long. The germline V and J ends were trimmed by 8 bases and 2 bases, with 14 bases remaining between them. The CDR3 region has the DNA TGTGCCAGCTCACCGGGACTTGACACAGATACGCAGTATTTT. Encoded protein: CASSPGLDTDTQYF.

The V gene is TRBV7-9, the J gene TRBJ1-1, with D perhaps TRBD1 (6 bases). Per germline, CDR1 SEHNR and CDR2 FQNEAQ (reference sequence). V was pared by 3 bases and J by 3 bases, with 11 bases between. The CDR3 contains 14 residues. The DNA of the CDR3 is TGTGCCAGCAGCTTTGAAGGGGGACACACTGAAGCTTTCTTT. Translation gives CASSFEGGHTEAFF. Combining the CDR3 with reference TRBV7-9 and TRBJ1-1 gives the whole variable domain DTGVSQNPRHKITKRGQNVTFRCDPISEHNRLYWYRQTLGQGPEFLTYFQNEAQLEKSRLLSDRFSAERPKGSFSTLEIQRTEQGDSAMYLCASSFEGGHTEAFFGQGTRLTVV.

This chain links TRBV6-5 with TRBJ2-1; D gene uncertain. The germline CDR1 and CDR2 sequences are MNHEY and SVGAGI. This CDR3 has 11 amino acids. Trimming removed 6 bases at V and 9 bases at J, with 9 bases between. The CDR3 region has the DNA TGTGCCAGCAGCCTCCTTTCTGAGCAGTTCTTC. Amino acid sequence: CASSLLSEQFF.

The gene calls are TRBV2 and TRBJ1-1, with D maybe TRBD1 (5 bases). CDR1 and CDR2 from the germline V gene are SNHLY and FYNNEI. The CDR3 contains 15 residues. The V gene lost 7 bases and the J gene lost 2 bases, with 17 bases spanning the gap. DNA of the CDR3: TGTGCCAGCAATGCCCGACAGATATTTAACACTGAAGCTTTCTTT. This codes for CASNARQIFNTEAFF.

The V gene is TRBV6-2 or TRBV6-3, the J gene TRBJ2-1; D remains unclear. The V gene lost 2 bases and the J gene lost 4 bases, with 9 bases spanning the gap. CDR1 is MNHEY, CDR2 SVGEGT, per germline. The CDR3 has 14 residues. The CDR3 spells CASSYAAEYNEQFF. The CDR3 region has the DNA TGTGCCAGCAGTTACGCGGCGGAATACAATGAGCAGTTCTTC.

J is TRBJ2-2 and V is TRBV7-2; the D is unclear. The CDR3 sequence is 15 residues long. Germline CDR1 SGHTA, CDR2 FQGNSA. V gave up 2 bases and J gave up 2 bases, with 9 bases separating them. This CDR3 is CASSLQVLNTGELFF. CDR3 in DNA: TGTGCCAGCAGCTTACAGGTGTTAAACACCGGGGAGCTGTTTTTT.

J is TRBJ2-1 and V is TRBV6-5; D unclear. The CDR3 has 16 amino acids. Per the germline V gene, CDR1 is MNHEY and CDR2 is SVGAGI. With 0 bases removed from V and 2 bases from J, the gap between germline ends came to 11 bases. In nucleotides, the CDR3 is TGTGCCAGCAGTTACTCTCGACCGACAACCTACAATGAGCAGTTCTTC. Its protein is CASSYSRPTTYNEQFF.

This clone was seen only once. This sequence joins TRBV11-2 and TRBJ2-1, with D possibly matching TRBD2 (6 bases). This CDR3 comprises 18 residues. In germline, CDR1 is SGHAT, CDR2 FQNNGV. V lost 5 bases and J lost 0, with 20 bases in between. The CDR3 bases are TGTGCCAGCAGCCCAAGCCGTCTAGCGTCTAGCTCCTACAATGAGCAGTTCTTC. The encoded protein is CASSPSRLASSSYNEQFF.

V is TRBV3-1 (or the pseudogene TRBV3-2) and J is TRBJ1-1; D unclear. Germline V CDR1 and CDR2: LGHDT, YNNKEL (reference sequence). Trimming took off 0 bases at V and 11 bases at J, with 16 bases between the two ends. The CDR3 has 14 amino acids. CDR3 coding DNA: TGTGCCAGCAGCCAAGATGGATGGGGAGGGAACGCTTTCTTT. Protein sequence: CASSQDGWGGNAFF.

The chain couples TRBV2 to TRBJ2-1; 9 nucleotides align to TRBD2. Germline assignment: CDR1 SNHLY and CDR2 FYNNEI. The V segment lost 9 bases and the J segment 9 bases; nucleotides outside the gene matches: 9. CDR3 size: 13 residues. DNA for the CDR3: TGTGCCAGAAGGAATAGCGGGAGCGCTGAGCAGTTCTTC. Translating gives CARRNSGSAEQFF.

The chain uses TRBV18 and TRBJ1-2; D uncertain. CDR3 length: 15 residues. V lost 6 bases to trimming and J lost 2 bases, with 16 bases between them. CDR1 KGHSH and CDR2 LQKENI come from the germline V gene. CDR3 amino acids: CASSPAEGNNYGYTF. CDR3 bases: TGTGCCAGCTCCCCCGCGGAGGGAAACAACTATGGCTACACCTTC. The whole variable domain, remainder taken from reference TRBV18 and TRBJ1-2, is NAGVMQNPRHLVRRRGQEARLRCSPMKGHSHVYWYRQLPEEGLKFMVYLQKENIIDESGMPKERFSAEFPKEGPSILRIQQVVRGDSAAYFCASSPAEGNNYGYTFGSGTRLTVV.

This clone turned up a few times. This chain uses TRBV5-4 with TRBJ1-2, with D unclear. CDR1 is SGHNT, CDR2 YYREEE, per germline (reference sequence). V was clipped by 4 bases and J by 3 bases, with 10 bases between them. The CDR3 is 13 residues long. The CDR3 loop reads CASSPGGHYGYTF. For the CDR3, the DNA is TGTGCCAGCAGCCCGGGAGGCCACTATGGCTACACCTTC.

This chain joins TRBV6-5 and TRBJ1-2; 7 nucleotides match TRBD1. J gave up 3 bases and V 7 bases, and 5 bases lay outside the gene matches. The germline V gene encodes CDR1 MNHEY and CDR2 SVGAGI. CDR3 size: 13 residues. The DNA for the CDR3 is TGTGCCAGCAAGGAACAGGGGTACTATGGCTACACCTTC. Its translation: CASKEQGYYGYTF.

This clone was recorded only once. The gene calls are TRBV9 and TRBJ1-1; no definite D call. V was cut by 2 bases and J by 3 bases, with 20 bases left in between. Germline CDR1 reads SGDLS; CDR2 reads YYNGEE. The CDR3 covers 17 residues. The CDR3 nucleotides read TGTGCCAGCAGCGTCCGTAGTGGCCGGGGAGGTTACACTGAAGCTTTCTTT. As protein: CASSVRSGRGGYTEAFF.

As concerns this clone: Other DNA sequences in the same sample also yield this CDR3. The CDR3 loop reads CASSSGSSYNEQFF. DNA for the CDR3: TGTGCCAGCAGCTCTGGCTCTTCCTACAATGAGCAGTTCTTC. V and J are TRBV5-4 and TRBJ2-1; D gene ambiguous. V was clipped by 3 bases and J by 1 base, with 8 bases between them. Germline V gene sequence: CDR1 SGHNT, CDR2 YYREEE (reference sequence). This CDR3 comprises 14 residues.

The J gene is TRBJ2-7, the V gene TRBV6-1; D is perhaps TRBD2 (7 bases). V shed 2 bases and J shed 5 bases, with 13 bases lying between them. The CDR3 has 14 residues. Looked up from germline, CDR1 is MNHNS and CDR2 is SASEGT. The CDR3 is CASSEFGGRNEQYF. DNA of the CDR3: TGTGCCAGCAGTGAATTCGGGGGGCGGAACGAGCAGTACTTC.

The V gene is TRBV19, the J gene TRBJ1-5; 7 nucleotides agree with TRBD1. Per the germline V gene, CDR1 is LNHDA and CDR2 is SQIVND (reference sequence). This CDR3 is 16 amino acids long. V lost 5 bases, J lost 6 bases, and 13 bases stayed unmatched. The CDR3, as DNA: TGTGCCAGTAGTTATGACCGACAGGGCCATACTCAGCCCCAGCATTTT. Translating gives CASSYDRQGHTQPQHF.

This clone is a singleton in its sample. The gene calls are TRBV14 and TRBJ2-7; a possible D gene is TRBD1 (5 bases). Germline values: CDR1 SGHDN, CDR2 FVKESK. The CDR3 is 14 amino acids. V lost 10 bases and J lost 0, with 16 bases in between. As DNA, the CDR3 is TGTGCCACCGAGAAAGGGGCTAGCTCCTACGAGCAGTACTTC. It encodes CATEKGASSYEQYF.

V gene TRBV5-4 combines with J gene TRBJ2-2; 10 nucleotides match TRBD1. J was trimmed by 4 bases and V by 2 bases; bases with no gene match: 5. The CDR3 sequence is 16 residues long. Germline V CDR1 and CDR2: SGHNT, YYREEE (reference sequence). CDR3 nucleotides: TGTGCCAGCAGCTTTGGTGGGACAGGGGTCACCGGGGAGCTGTTTTTT. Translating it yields CASSFGGTGVTGELFF.

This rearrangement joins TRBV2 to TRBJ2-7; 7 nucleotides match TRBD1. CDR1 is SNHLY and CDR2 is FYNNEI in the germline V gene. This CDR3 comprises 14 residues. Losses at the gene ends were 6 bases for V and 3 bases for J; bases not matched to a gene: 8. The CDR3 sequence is CASRDLGTVYEQYF. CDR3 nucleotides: TGTGCCAGCAGGGACCTCGGGACAGTCTACGAGCAGTACTTC.

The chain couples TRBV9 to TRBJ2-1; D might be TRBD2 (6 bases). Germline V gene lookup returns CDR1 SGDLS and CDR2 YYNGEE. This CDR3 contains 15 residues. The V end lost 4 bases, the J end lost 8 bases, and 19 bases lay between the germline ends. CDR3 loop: CASSSPGLGTDEQFF. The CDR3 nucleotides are TGTGCCAGCAGCTCGCCGGGACTGGGTACGGATGAGCAGTTCTTC. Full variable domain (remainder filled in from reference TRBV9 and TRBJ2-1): DSGVTQTPKHLITATGQRVTLRCSPRSGDLSVYWYQQSLDQGLQFLIQYYNGEERAKGNILERFSAQQFPDLHSELNLSSLELGDSALYFCASSSPGLGTDEQFFGPGTRLTVL.